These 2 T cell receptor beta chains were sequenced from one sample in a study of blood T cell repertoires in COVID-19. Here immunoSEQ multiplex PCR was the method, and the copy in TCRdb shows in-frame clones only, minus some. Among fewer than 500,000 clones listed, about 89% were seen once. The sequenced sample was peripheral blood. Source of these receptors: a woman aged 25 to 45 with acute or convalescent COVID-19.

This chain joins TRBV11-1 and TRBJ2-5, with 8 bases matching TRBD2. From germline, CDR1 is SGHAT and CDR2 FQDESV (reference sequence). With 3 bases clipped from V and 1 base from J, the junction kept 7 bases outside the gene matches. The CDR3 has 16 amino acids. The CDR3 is CASSLRRGASQETQYF. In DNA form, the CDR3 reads TGTGCCAGCAGCTTGCGGCGGGGGGCCTCCCAAGAGACCCAGTACTTC.

CDR3 sequence: CASSFPTSGGAHEQYF. The CDR3 DNA sequence: TGTGCCAGCAGCTTCCCGACTAGCGGGGGGGCCCACGAGCAGTACTTC. The rearrangement uses TRBV7-2 and TRBJ2-7, with 14 nucleotides matching TRBD2. CDR1 and CDR2 (germline): SGHTA, FQGNSA. Losses at the gene ends were 3 bases for V and 5 bases for J; bases not matched to a gene: 6. The CDR3 has 16 amino acids.